These T cell receptor beta chains were read from a single sample in a study of T-cell reconstitution after alpha-beta-depleted transplantation in children. MiXCR, applied by TCRdb to the PCR reads, yields one record per CDR3 protein. The sample lists some 590,000 distinct CDR3 sequences, roughly a tenth occurring once. The sample here was PBMCs from the stem cell graft donor, taken from the stem cell graft. These receptors were collected from a human donor who donated a stem cell graft to a child with acute myeloid leukemia. Each CDR3 is given without its conserved first and last residue. The order of the fields is J gene, clone size, V gene, CDR3 protein. Where a row states a size, it is once, few, many or the class of an expanded clone; other rows omit it.

j_gene: TRBJ2-7
abundance: many
v_gene: TRBV28
CDR3aa: ASSVYPYEQY

j_gene: TRBJ2-3
abundance: .
v_gene: TRBV20-1
CDR3aa: SASLGQATDTQY

j_gene: TRBJ2-3
abundance: .
v_gene: TRBV7-2
CDR3aa: ASSLARVSVDTQY

j_gene: TRBJ2-1
abundance: few
v_gene: TRBV20-1
CDR3aa: SARLRQGTSTNEQF

j_gene: TRBJ2-2
abundance: few
v_gene: TRBV6-2/TRBV6-3
CDR3aa: ASSYDPANTGELF

j_gene: TRBJ2-4
abundance: many
v_gene: TRBV5-1
CDR3aa: ASSLGSGQLAKNIQY

j_gene: TRBJ2-1
abundance: many
v_gene: TRBV12-3/TRBV12-4
CDR3aa: ASSSVSAKPNNEQF

j_gene: TRBJ2-5
abundance: many
v_gene: TRBV4-3
CDR3aa: ASSQGLAGGQETQY

j_gene: TRBJ2-3
abundance: once
v_gene: TRBV28
CDR3aa: ASSRTGSGRASTDTQY

j_gene: TRBJ2-2
abundance: few
v_gene: TRBV5-1
CDR3aa: ASSLGPASGELF

j_gene: TRBJ1-1
abundance: few
v_gene: TRBV5-1
CDR3aa: ASSLIGASNTEAF

j_gene: TRBJ2-1
abundance: .
v_gene: TRBV20-1
CDR3aa: SADRVTDSGQF

j_gene: TRBJ2-5
abundance: .
v_gene: TRBV7-6
CDR3aa: ASSLPRGETQY

j_gene: TRBJ2-7
abundance: many
v_gene: TRBV4-3
CDR3aa: ASSRQTGYEQY

j_gene: TRBJ2-6
abundance: .
v_gene: TRBV20-1
CDR3aa: SASGDRGPGANVLT

j_gene: TRBJ2-1
abundance: .
v_gene: TRBV27
CDR3aa: ASAPRGGPREQF

j_gene: TRBJ1-6
abundance: few
v_gene: TRBV5-1
CDR3aa: ASSSGQGSSPLH

j_gene: TRBJ2-3
abundance: .
v_gene: TRBV25-1
CDR3aa: ASSLGQGVLKGAGVHTDTQY

j_gene: TRBJ2-1
abundance: .
v_gene: TRBV20-1
CDR3aa: SLRGTGDLPYNEQF

j_gene: TRBJ2-3
abundance: .
v_gene: TRBV9
CDR3aa: ASSVGLGITDTQY

j_gene: TRBJ2-6
abundance: .
v_gene: TRBV6-2/TRBV6-3
CDR3aa: ASSYGRERRANVLT

j_gene: TRBJ2-1
abundance: .
v_gene: TRBV5-1
CDR3aa: ASSLDTGTYNEQF

j_gene: TRBJ2-1
abundance: .
v_gene: TRBV7-7
CDR3aa: ASSLGGSATSYNEQF

j_gene: TRBJ2-1
abundance: .
v_gene: TRBV12-3/TRBV12-4
CDR3aa: ASSLPPGLASEQF

j_gene: TRBJ2-3
abundance: few
v_gene: TRBV12-3/TRBV12-4
CDR3aa: ASSLWGRDTQY

j_gene: TRBJ2-1
abundance: .
v_gene: TRBV7-2
CDR3aa: ASSTSGLGGDEQF

j_gene: TRBJ2-2
abundance: .
v_gene: TRBV15
CDR3aa: ATSRVQGNTGELF

j_gene: TRBJ2-2
abundance: many
v_gene: TRBV12-3/TRBV12-4
CDR3aa: ASRPGLAGHTGELF

j_gene: TRBJ2-3
abundance: many
v_gene: TRBV4-2
CDR3aa: ASSPGQGALAGGDWRSDTQY

j_gene: TRBJ1-1
abundance: .
v_gene: TRBV10-3
CDR3aa: AVHGDKNTEAF

j_gene: TRBJ1-6
abundance: many
v_gene: TRBV5-6
CDR3aa: ASSLSSSSPLH

j_gene: TRBJ1-4
abundance: .
v_gene: TRBV4-2
CDR3aa: ASSQDRSGAGVGEKLF

j_gene: TRBJ2-5
abundance: many
v_gene: TRBV28
CDR3aa: ASSLATRAQY

j_gene: TRBJ2-3
abundance: many
v_gene: TRBV20-1
CDR3aa: SAPKGGVTDTQY

j_gene: TRBJ1-4
abundance: few
v_gene: TRBV4-3
CDR3aa: ASSQDVATARREKLF

j_gene: TRBJ2-5
abundance: many
v_gene: TRBV6-5
CDR3aa: ASSFRQGVRETQY

j_gene: TRBJ2-3
abundance: few
v_gene: TRBV29-1
CDR3aa: SVGGLAGERGTDTQY

j_gene: TRBJ2-2
abundance: many
v_gene: TRBV6-5
CDR3aa: ASSYGTTGELF

j_gene: TRBJ2-1
abundance: .
v_gene: TRBV19
CDR3aa: ASSIPGLAGRNEQF

j_gene: TRBJ2-3
abundance: many
v_gene: TRBV6-5
CDR3aa: ASSYSGGGTDTQY

j_gene: TRBJ2-2
abundance: many
v_gene: TRBV5-1
CDR3aa: ASSLGLAVNTGELF

j_gene: TRBJ1-3
abundance: .
v_gene: TRBV14
CDR3aa: ASSQDPGQGGNTIY

j_gene: TRBJ1-1
abundance: few
v_gene: TRBV5-1
CDR3aa: ASSLEGNPSTEAF

j_gene: TRBJ2-7
abundance: .
v_gene: TRBV6-2/TRBV6-3
CDR3aa: ASSPLAGAWGEQY

j_gene: TRBJ1-2
abundance: .
v_gene: TRBV12-3/TRBV12-4
CDR3aa: ASSPPGLGGTAYGYT

j_gene: TRBJ1-5
abundance: many
v_gene: TRBV12-3/TRBV12-4
CDR3aa: ASSLYRGNQPQH

j_gene: TRBJ2-3
abundance: few
v_gene: TRBV5-1
CDR3aa: ASSPGETTQY